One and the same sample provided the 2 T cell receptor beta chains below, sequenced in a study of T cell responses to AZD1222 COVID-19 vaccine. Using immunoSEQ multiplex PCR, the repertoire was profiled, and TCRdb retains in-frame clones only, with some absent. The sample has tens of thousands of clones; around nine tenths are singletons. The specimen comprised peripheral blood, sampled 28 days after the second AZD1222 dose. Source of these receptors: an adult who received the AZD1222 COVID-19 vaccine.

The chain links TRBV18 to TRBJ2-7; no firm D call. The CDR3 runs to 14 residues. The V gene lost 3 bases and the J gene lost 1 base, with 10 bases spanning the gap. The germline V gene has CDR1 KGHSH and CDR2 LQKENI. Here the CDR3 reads CASSPHLGSYEQYF. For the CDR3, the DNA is TGTGCCAGCTCACCCCACCTCGGTTCCTACGAGCAGTACTTC.

The CDR3 here is CASSYSTQGGYGYTF. The CDR3 DNA reads TGTGCCAGCAGTTACTCTACACAGGGCGGCTATGGCTACACCTTC. The chain combines TRBV6-5 with TRBJ1-2; a weak D match, TRBD1 (6 bases). V lost 0 bases and J lost 4, with 12 bases in between. The CDR3 is made up of 15 amino acids. Germline V CDR1 and CDR2: MNHEY, SVGAGI.